This T cell receptor beta chain originates from a study of cytomegalovirus exposure and HLA in healthy donors. PCR was performed using 60 Vbeta and 13 Jbeta primers. The repertoire was sequenced with immunoSEQ multiplex PCR; TCRdb's copy has only in-frame clones and lacks some. Of around 100,000 clones in the sample, around three quarters are singletons; the top ten hold approximately 5.3%. Trimming cost V 4 bases and J 8 bases; bases outside gene matches: 4. This CDR3 has 14 residues. In germline, CDR1 is SGHDN, CDR2 FVKESK. This TCR was sampled from a female donor in good health and CMV-seropositive. Material: PBMCs. The V call is TRBV14, the J call TRBJ2-1; the match to TRBD2 covers 11 bases. CDR3 region: CASSPRGLADEQFF. The CDR3, as DNA: TGTGCCAGCAGCCCTCGGGGACTAGCGGATGAGCAGTTCTTC.